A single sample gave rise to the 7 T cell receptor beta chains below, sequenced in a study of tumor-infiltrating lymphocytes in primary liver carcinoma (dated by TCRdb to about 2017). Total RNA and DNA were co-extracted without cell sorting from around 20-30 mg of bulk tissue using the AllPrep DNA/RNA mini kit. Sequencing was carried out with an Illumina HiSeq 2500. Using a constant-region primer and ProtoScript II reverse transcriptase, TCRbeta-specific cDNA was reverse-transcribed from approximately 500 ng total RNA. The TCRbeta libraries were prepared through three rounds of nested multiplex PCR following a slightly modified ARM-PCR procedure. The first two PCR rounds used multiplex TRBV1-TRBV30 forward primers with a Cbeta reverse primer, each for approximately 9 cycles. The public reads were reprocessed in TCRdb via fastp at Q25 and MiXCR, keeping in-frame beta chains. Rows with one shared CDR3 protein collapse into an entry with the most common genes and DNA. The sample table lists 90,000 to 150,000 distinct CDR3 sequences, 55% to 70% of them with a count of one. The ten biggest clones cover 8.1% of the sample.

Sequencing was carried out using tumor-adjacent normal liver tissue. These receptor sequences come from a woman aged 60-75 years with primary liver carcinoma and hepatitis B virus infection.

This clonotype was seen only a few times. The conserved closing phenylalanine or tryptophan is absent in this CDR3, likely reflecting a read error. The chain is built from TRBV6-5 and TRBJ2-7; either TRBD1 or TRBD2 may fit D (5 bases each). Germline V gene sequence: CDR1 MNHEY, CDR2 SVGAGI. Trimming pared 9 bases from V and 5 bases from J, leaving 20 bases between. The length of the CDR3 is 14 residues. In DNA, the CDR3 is TGTGCCAGTCTTCCGGGGCAGGGTTCGAACGAGCAGTACTTA. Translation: CASLPGQGSNEQYL.

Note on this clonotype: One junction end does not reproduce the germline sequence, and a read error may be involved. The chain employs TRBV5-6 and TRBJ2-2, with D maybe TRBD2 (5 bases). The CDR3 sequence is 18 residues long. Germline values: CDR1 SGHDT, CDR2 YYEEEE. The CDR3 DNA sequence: TGTGCCAGCAGCTTGAGGTGGGAGACTGGATTTAACACCGTGGAGCTGTTTTTT. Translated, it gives CASSLRWETGFNTVELFF.

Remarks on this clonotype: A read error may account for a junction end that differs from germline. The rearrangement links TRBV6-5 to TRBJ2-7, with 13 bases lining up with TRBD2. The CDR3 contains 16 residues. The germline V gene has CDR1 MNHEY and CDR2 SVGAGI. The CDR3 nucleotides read TGTGCCAGCAGTGACCCGGGACTAGCGGGACTTGGCGAGCAGTATTTC. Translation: CASSDPGLAGLGEQYF.

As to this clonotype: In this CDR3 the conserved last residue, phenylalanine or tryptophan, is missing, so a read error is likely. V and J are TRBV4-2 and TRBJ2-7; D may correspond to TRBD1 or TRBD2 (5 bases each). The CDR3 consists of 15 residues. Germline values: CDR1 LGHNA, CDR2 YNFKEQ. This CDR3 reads CVSSQSGTDSYEQYL. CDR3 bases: TGTGTCAGCAGCCAATCCGGGACGGACTCCTACGAGCAGTACCTC.

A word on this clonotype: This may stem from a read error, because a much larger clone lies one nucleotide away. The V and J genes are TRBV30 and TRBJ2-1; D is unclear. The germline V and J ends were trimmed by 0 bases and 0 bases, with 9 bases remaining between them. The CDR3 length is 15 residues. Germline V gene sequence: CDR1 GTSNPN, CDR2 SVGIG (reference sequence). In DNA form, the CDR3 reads TGTGCCTGGAGTGTTAGGGCTTGCTCCTACAATGAGCAGTTCTTC. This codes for CAWSVRACSYNEQFF.

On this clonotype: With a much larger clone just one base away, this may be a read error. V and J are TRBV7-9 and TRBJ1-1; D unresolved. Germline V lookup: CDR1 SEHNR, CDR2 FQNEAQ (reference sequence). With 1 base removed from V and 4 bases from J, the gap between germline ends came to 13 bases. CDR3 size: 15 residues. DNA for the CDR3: TGTGCCAGCAGCTTAGGAGCCGCAGTGATCACTGAAGCTTTCTTT. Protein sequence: CASSLGAAVITEAFF.

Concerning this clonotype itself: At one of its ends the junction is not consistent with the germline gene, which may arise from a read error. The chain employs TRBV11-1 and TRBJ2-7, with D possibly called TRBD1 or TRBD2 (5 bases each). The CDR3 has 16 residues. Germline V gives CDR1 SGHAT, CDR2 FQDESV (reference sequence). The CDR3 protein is CVSSASGRGNSYEQYF. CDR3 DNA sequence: TGTGTCAGCAGCGCCTCGGGACGGGGCAACTCCTACGAACAGTACTTC.